This T cell receptor beta chain was found in a study of CD4 T cells in relation to SARS-CoV-2 and coronaviruses. Study as a whole: Median patient age was almost 40 years, spanning 21 to 72 years. The HLA restriction of the shared crossreactive spike epitopes was mapped.

Notes on this clone: Its target is not known.

This table comes from immunoSEQ multiplex PCR, and its TCRdb copy is limited to in-frame clones, with some not included. Of about 60,000 clones in the sample, approximately 90% are singletons; the top ten hold under 0.4%. Notes on the study in general: This crossreactivity analysis covered spike protein alone, no other viral proteins.

The CDR3 runs 16 residues. The germline gives CDR1 MNHNS, CDR2 SASEGT. The V end lost 0 bases, the J end lost 6 bases, and 15 bases lay between the germline ends. This chain links TRBV6-1 with TRBJ2-1; D might be TRBD2 (5 bases). The sequenced sample was naive CD4+ T cells from PBMCs. The subset: naive CD4+ T cells isolated by negative enrichment. The sequence was obtained from an adult with COVID-19. The CDR3 protein is CASSEADGVGGNEQFF. In DNA form, the CDR3 reads TGTGCCAGCAGTGAAGCAGACGGAGTTGGAGGCAATGAGCAGTTCTTC.